These T cell receptor beta chains were read from a single sample in a study of blood T cell repertoires in COVID-19. Sequenced by immunoSEQ multiplex PCR; TCRdb stores in-frame clones only, minus some. The sample yields 200,000 to 250,000 clones, 70% to 90% seen once. Sequencing was done on a sample of peripheral blood. The receptors were gathered from a man in his late teens or twenties with active or convalescent COVID-19. Each CDR3 is given with its conserved first and last residue. A D gene is named only where the DNA matches it firmly. The size entry is marked missing in some rows and otherwise reads once, few, many or a size class.

j_call: TRBJ2-2
clone_size: NA
d_call: NA
v_call: TRBV9
cdr3_nt: TGTGCCAGCAGCGACTCGGGACTCGCGGTTTTAGGCACCGGGGAGCTGTTTTTT
cdr3_aa: CASSDSGLAVLGTGELFF

j_call: TRBJ1-1
clone_size: NA
d_call: TRBD1
v_call: TRBV19
cdr3_nt: TGTGCCAGTAGTATAGATTGGGACAGCGCTCGTGGTGAAGCTTTCTTT
cdr3_aa: CASSIDWDSARGEAFF

j_call: TRBJ2-1
clone_size: NA
d_call: NA
v_call: TRBV7-2
cdr3_nt: TGTGCCAGCAGCGCACAGGCAAGCTCCTACAATGAGCAGTTCTTC
cdr3_aa: CASSAQASSYNEQFF

j_call: TRBJ2-1
clone_size: NA
d_call: NA
v_call: TRBV18
cdr3_nt: TGTGCCAGCCTCCGGGGGGCCCATGAGCAGTTCTTC
cdr3_aa: CASLRGAHEQFF

j_call: TRBJ2-4
clone_size: NA
d_call: TRBD1
v_call: TRBV19
cdr3_nt: TGTGCCGGGGGACAGGGTGAGTCCAAAAACATTCAGTACTTC
cdr3_aa: CAGGQGESKNIQYF

j_call: TRBJ1-1
clone_size: NA
d_call: TRBD1
v_call: TRBV5-4
cdr3_nt: TGTGCCAGCAGCTTCGCGAGGGGACAGGGCCGGAACACTGAAGCTTTCTTT
cdr3_aa: CASSFARGQGRNTEAFF

j_call: TRBJ2-3
clone_size: NA
d_call: TRBD1
v_call: TRBV10-3
cdr3_nt: TGTGCCATCAGTGAGTCGGGGGACAGGGGAGATACGCAGTATTTT
cdr3_aa: CAISESGDRGDTQYF

j_call: TRBJ2-1
clone_size: few
d_call: NA
v_call: TRBV6-2/TRBV6-3
cdr3_nt: TGTGCCAGCAGTTCTATTTCCGACAATGAGCAGTTCTTC
cdr3_aa: CASSSISDNEQFF

j_call: TRBJ2-7
clone_size: NA
d_call: TRBD2
v_call: TRBV28
cdr3_nt: TGTGCCAGCAGTTCCCCGGGACTAGCGGGATACCAGCGGTACTTC
cdr3_aa: CASSSPGLAGYQRYF

j_call: TRBJ1-4
clone_size: NA
d_call: TRBD1
v_call: TRBV2
cdr3_nt: TGTGCCAGCAGTGAAGAACAGGGGGTCCTAAGGTCTTCTAATGAAAAACTGTTTTTT
cdr3_aa: CASSEEQGVLRSSNEKLFF

j_call: TRBJ2-7
clone_size: NA
d_call: TRBD1
v_call: TRBV10-1
cdr3_nt: TGCGCCAGTCGACCGGGACAGGGACCGGAGCAGTACTTC
cdr3_aa: CASRPGQGPEQYF

j_call: TRBJ2-4
clone_size: NA
d_call: TRBD1
v_call: TRBV5-8
cdr3_nt: TGTGCCAGCAGCCAGCTACAGGGGGCGCGGGACATTCAGTACTTC
cdr3_aa: CASSQLQGARDIQYF

j_call: TRBJ2-5
clone_size: NA
d_call: TRBD2
v_call: TRBV5-4
cdr3_nt: TGTGCCAGCAGCCAACTAGCGGTAGACCAAGAGACCCAGTACTTC
cdr3_aa: CASSQLAVDQETQYF

j_call: TRBJ1-4
clone_size: NA
d_call: NA
v_call: TRBV5-4
cdr3_nt: TGTGCCAGCAGCTTGCGCCAGGGTTCCGGAAAACTGTTTTTT
cdr3_aa: CASSLRQGSGKLFF

j_call: TRBJ2-1
clone_size: NA
d_call: TRBD2
v_call: TRBV30
cdr3_nt: TGTGCCCTCTGGGCGGGAGGAGGCAATGAGCAGTTCTTC
cdr3_aa: CALWAGGGNEQFF

j_call: TRBJ1-1
clone_size: NA
d_call: NA
v_call: TRBV28
cdr3_nt: TGTGCCAGCAGAATACCGAGCACTGAAGCTTTCTTT
cdr3_aa: CASRIPSTEAFF

j_call: TRBJ2-5
clone_size: NA
d_call: TRBD2
v_call: TRBV7-2
cdr3_nt: TGTGCCAGCAGCGCTTCTAGCGGGCTGCAAGAGACCCAGTACTTC
cdr3_aa: CASSASSGLQETQYF

j_call: TRBJ2-5
clone_size: few
d_call: NA
v_call: TRBV5-1
cdr3_nt: TGCGCCAGCAGCTTGGCGCTAGCGAGTCAAGAGACCCAGTACTTC
cdr3_aa: CASSLALASQETQYF

j_call: TRBJ2-1
clone_size: NA
d_call: TRBD1
v_call: TRBV9
cdr3_nt: TGTGCCAGCAGCGACCCCGGGACAGTTTACAATGAGCAGTTCTTC
cdr3_aa: CASSDPGTVYNEQFF

j_call: TRBJ2-2
clone_size: NA
d_call: NA
v_call: TRBV6-8
cdr3_nt: TGTGCCAGCAGTCTACCGGGCCCAGGGCATCCCGGGGAGCTGTTTTTT
cdr3_aa: CASSLPGPGHPGELFF

j_call: TRBJ1-6
clone_size: many
d_call: NA
v_call: TRBV6-5
cdr3_nt: TGTGCCAGCCCGCGGGGCACCTATAATTCACCCCTCCACTTT
cdr3_aa: CASPRGTYNSPLHF

j_call: TRBJ2-1
clone_size: NA
d_call: TRBD1
v_call: TRBV6-5
cdr3_nt: TGTGCCAGCAGTTACTCGGGACAGGACAATGAGCAGTTCTTC
cdr3_aa: CASSYSGQDNEQFF